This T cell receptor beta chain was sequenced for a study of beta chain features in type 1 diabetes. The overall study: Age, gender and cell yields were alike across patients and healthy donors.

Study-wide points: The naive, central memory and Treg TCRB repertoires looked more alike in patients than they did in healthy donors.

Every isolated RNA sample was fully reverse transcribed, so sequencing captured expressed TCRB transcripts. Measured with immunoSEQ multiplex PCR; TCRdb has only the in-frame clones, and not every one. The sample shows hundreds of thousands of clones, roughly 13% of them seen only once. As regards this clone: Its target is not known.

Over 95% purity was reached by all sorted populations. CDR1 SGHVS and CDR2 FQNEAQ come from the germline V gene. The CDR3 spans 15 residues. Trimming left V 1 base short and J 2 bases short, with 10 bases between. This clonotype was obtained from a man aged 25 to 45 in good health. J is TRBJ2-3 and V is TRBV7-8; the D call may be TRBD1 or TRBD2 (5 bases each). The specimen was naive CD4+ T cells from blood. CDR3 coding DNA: TGTGCCAGCAGCTTAGGGGGGTCCCTCACAGATACGCAGTATTTT. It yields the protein CASSLGGSLTDTQYF.